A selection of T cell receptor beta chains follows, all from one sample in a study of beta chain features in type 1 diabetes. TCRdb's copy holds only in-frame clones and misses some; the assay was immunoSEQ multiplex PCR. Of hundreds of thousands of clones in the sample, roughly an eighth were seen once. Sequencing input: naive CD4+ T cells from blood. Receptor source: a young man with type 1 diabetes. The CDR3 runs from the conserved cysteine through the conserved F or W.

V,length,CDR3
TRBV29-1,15,CSPTFWGEGTDTQYF
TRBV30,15,CASSTGGGWTETQYF
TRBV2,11,CASSASSEAFF
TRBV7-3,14,CASSSGWSGTEAFF
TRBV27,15,CASSAQTSGGKKQYF
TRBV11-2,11,CASSEGGAHFF
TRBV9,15,CASSVEGPVTDTQYF
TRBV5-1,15,CASSRDAPGNNEQFF
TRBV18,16,CASSPGQGTTTYEQYF
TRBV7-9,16,CASSSEGGRGNTEAFF
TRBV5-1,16,CASSLEGTGAGGELFF
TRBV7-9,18,CASSVEGGTSGSTDTQYF
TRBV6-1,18,CASSARVGALGGANVLTF
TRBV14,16,CASSQDRGLGEETQYF
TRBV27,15,CASSLDRASNQPQHF
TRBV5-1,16,CASSLAAGVSYNEQFF
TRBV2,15,CASSEAETGYNEQFF
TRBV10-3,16,CAIRATSGGEWDEQYF
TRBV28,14,CASSLPLPNQPQHF
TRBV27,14,CASSNTLQSSEQYF
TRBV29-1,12,CSVRTGADTQYF
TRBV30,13,CACEQGSNEKLFF
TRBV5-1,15,CASSSVRPSTDTQYF
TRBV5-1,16,CASSLGGLAGGNIQYF
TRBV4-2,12,CASSQGDRENTF
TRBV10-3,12,CAISLANHEQYF
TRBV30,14,CAWIAGAGGDTQYF
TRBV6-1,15,CASSTHVGRNQPQHF
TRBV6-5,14,CASSYQESYNEQFF
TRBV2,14,CASSRDFRVLEQFF
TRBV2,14,CASTRLAELGEQFF
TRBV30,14,CAWSVAGGYEKLFF
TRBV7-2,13,CASSTQGNAEAFF
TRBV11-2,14,CASSLGTSSETQYF
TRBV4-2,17,CASSQTGGRVSTDTQYF
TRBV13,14,CASSLQGQSQPQHF
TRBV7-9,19,CASSPGWGNPRSTKNIQYF
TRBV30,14,CAWSLGPGNYGYTF
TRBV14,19,CASSRFPGLAGEGTGELFF
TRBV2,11,CASTATKAQYF
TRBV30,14,CAWSRDSSIPGAFF
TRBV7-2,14,CASSFPGHGQPLHF
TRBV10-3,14,CATAYSGDQETQYF
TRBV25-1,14,CASRGSGSPYEQYF
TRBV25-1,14,CASSSSGGSGGYTF
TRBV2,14,CASRGTFSNQPQHF
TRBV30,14,CAWSVRTGGQPQHF
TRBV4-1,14,CASSQKGLRNEQFF
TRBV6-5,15,CASSYSGARDQPQHF
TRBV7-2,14,CASSLGPVGYEQYF
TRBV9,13,CASSVVENSPLHF
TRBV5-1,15,CASSLMVGGEHIQYF
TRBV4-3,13,CASSLTGVETQYF
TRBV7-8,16,CASSLPGQGSAGELFF